The 30 T cell receptor beta chains in this list originate from one sample, sequenced in a study of T-cell memory formation after mild COVID-19. Each CDR3 protein gets one entry after TCRdb re-called the 5' RACE reads with MiXCR. The repertoire holds about 180,000 distinct CDR3 sequences, with 18% as singletons. The sample comprised PBMCs or a T cell subset sorted from them (not recorded which). Receptor source: a man between 18 and 29 years old who had mild COVID-19 (a few samples of this study predate the infection). Cell type and time point are not known.

This clonotype turned up a few times. This chain connects TRBV12-3 or TRBV12-4 to TRBJ2-7; 8 positions match TRBD1. This CDR3 is built from 16 residues. V shed 6 bases, J shed 6 bases, and the junction held 16 bases outside the gene matches. CDR3 in DNA: TGTGCCAGCAGCTCCCACCCGGGACAGGTTCCCGGCGAGCAGTACTTC. This gives the protein CASSSHPGQVPGEQYF.

V usage is TRBV12-3 or TRBV12-4 and J usage is TRBJ1-5; D perhaps matches TRBD1 (5 bases). The CDR3 covers 15 residues. Trimming took off 2 bases at V and 7 bases at J, with 15 bases between the two ends. In DNA, the CDR3 is TGTGCCAGCAGTTTAATTGGGGGATCAGGACAGCCCCAGCATTTT. Encoded protein: CASSLIGGSGQPQHF.

This clonotype turned up a few times. V and J are TRBV6-6 and TRBJ1-4, with 9 bases lining up with TRBD1. The CDR3 consists of 16 residues. The germline CDR1 and CDR2 sequences are MNHNY and SVGAGI (reference sequence). The V segment lost 6 bases and the J segment 7 bases; nucleotides outside the gene matches: 12. This CDR3 is CASSFQQGASGEKLFF. The CDR3 bases are TGTGCCAGCAGCTTTCAACAGGGGGCGAGTGGTGAAAAACTGTTTTTT.

This sequence joins TRBV12-3 or TRBV12-4 and TRBJ2-5, with D uncertain. Trimming shortened V by 6 bases and J by 7 bases, and 15 bases separated the two germline ends. The CDR3 has 13 residues. CDR3 coding DNA: TGTGCCAGCAGCCTTCCCGACCTGGGGACCCAGTACTTC. Residues: CASSLPDLGTQYF.

This clonotype was picked up a small number of times. This sequence joins TRBV4-2 and TRBJ2-1, with TRBD2 matching 8 bases. Germline CDR1 and CDR2: LGHNA and YNFKEQ. This CDR3 has 16 amino acids. V trimming: 0 bases; J trimming: 10 bases; junction bases outside the gene matches: 11. The CDR3 DNA is TGTGCCAGCAGCCAAGAGAAGGTAGCGGGACCCCAAGAGCAGTTCTTC. This codes for CASSQEKVAGPQEQFF.

The J gene is TRBJ1-2, the V gene TRBV5-1; D might be TRBD1 (5 bases). The CDR3 extends over 13 amino acids. The germline V gene encodes CDR1 SGHRS and CDR2 YFSETQ. V was cut by 5 bases and J by 2 bases, with 10 bases left in between. Here the CDR3 DNA reads TGCGCCAGCAGAAACGAGGGGAACTATGGCTACACCTTC. This gives the protein CASRNEGNYGYTF.

This sequence joins TRBV7-3 and TRBJ1-2; 8 bases match TRBD1. This CDR3 spans 16 amino acids. Trimming cost V 4 bases and J 7 bases; bases outside gene matches: 14. Germline CDR1 is SGHTA and CDR2 is FQGTGA. The CDR3 DNA sequence: TGTGCCAGCAGCTCATCACCAGACAGGGGTGAAAGTGGCTACACCTTC. It specifies CASSSSPDRGESGYTF.

This clonotype was found a few times. The chain has TRBV7-2 and TRBJ2-3; D is perhaps TRBD1 (5 bases). Germline CDR1 is SGHTA and CDR2 is FQGNSA. With 6 bases removed from V and 4 bases from J, the gap between germline ends came to 11 bases. This CDR3 has 13 residues. CDR3 DNA: TGTGCCAGCAGTTACCAGGGTGCAGATACGCAGTATTTT. Translated: CASSYQGADTQYF.

This chain connects TRBV7-2 to TRBJ2-3; D remains ambiguous. V lost 2 bases and J 13 bases, leaving 19 bases between the germline ends. CDR3 length: 14 amino acids. In germline, CDR1 is SGHTA, CDR2 FQGNSA. CDR3 bases: TGTGCCAGCAGCTTAAATTCGGACCGGGCCCCGGAGTATTTT. Protein product: CASSLNSDRAPEYF.

This clonotype was counted only a few times. The rearrangement links TRBV20-1 to TRBJ2-7; D might be TRBD1 (6 bases). V dropped 2 bases and J dropped 5 bases, with 10 bases sitting between them. The germline gives CDR1 DFQATT, CDR2 SNEGSKA (reference sequence). This CDR3 is 12 amino acids long. The CDR3 loop is CSARSGVDEQYF. Here the CDR3 DNA reads TGCAGTGCTAGATCAGGGGTGGACGAGCAGTACTTC.

The chain employs TRBV9 and TRBJ1-1; 9 nucleotides line up with TRBD1. This CDR3 is 16 amino acids long. V lost 1 base to trimming and J lost 4 bases; unmatched junction nucleotides: 8. From germline, CDR1 is SGDLS and CDR2 YYNGEE. CDR3 amino acids: CASSVKDRGKSTEAFF. The CDR3 DNA reads as TGTGCCAGCAGCGTAAAGGACAGGGGCAAAAGCACTGAAGCTTTCTTT.

The J gene is TRBJ1-1, the V gene TRBV20-1; no definite D call. Trimming stripped 5 bases from V and 4 bases from J, with 20 bases between. Germline V lookup: CDR1 DFQATT, CDR2 SNEGSKA (reference sequence). The CDR3 covers 15 residues. The CDR3 DNA reads TGCAGTGCTTCTCGTCCGGAGGGAGGAAGCACTGAAGCTTTCTTT. Protein: CSASRPEGGSTEAFF.

The chain recombines TRBV7-9 with TRBJ1-4; unclear D gene. CDR1 and CDR2 (germline): SEHNR, FQNEAQ (reference sequence). This CDR3 has 16 residues. V was trimmed by 5 bases and J by 4 bases, leaving 17 bases between them. CDR3 in amino acids: CASSGVAASINEKLFF. The CDR3 DNA follows: TGTGCCAGCAGCGGCGTGGCTGCCTCTATTAATGAAAAACTGTTTTTT.

This clonotype was seen ten or more times. V and J are TRBV7-2 and TRBJ2-4, with 10 positions matching TRBD1. CDR1 SGHTA and CDR2 FQGNSA come from the germline V gene. CDR3 length: 20 residues. J lost 6 bases, V lost 3 bases, and 20 bases had no gene match. CDR3 coding DNA: TGTGCCAGCAGCTTGGCTACCGTCCTAGATATGGGACAGGGGAGAAACATTCAGTACTTC. Its translation is CASSLATVLDMGQGRNIQYF. The full variable domain, in which reference TRBV7-2 and TRBJ2-4 provide the parts outside the CDR3, is GAGVSQSPSNKVTEKGKDVELRCDPISGHTALYWYRQSLGQGLEFLIYFQGNSAPDKSGLPSDRFSAERTGGSVSTLTIQRTQQEDSAVYLCASSLATVLDMGQGRNIQYFGAGTRLSVL.

This chain uses TRBV19 with TRBJ1-5; the D is unclear. The CDR3 runs 15 residues. With 5 bases removed from V and 9 bases from J, the gap between germline ends came to 20 bases. Germline V gene sequence: CDR1 LNHDA, CDR2 SQIVND (reference sequence). The CDR3, as DNA: TGTGCCAGTAGTGTACGTAGGGCCGGAAGAAGGCCCCAGCATTTT. Amino acids: CASSVRRAGRRPQHF.

This clonotype was counted only a few times. The gene calls are TRBV25-1 and TRBJ1-1, with TRBD1 matching over 9 bases. Germline CDR1 and CDR2: MGHDK and SYGVNS. This CDR3 is 15 amino acids long. Trimming removed 2 bases from V and 1 base from J; junction bases left unmatched: 2. CDR3: CASSEPGQGNTEAFF. The CDR3 coding sequence is TGTGCCAGCAGTGAACCGGGACAGGGGAACACTGAAGCTTTCTTT.

This clonotype was picked up a small number of times. This rearrangement joins TRBV6-2 or TRBV6-3 to TRBJ2-5; D possibly corresponds to TRBD2 (6 bases). Germline V lookup: CDR1 MNHEY, CDR2 SVGEGT. V was trimmed by 11 bases and J by 2 bases, leaving 12 bases between them. The CDR3 length is 12 residues. The DNA for the CDR3 is TGTGCCGCCGGGACTCTGCAAGAGACCCAGTACTTC. Residues: CAAGTLQETQYF.

The chain carries TRBV6-6 and TRBJ2-3; D might be TRBD1 or TRBD2, each matching 5 bases. Germline loops: CDR1 MNHNY, CDR2 SVGAGI (reference sequence). This CDR3 contains 11 residues. V lost 4 bases to trimming and J lost 6 bases, with 5 bases between them. The CDR3: CASSWGDTQYF. The CDR3 DNA reads as TGTGCCAGCAGTTGGGGGGATACGCAGTATTTT.

The rearrangement links TRBV4-1 to TRBJ2-4; D assignment may be TRBD1 or TRBD2 (5 bases each). The CDR3 contains 14 residues. CDR1 and CDR2 from the germline V gene are MGHRA and YSYEKL. Trimming cost V 1 base and J 9 bases, with 13 bases left between them. CDR3 loop: CASSQGRNGAIQYF. CDR3 nucleotides: TGCGCCAGCAGCCAAGGCAGGAACGGGGCCATTCAGTACTTC.

The chain links TRBV12-3 or TRBV12-4 to TRBJ2-3; D perhaps matches TRBD2 (5 bases). V dropped 6 bases and J dropped 7 bases, with 14 bases sitting between them. The CDR3 sequence is 13 residues long. CDR3 in amino acids: CASSLRRLHTQYF. Here the CDR3 DNA reads TGTGCCAGCAGCCTCCGGAGGCTCCATACGCAGTATTTT.

The chain uses TRBV3-1 and TRBJ2-3, with 9 bases that match TRBD2. The CDR3 contains 13 residues. CDR1 and CDR2 (germline): LGHDT, YNNKEL (reference sequence). V was clipped by 9 bases and J by 4 bases; unmatched bases: 5. In nucleotides, the CDR3 is TGTGCCAGACCAGCGGGGGGAGCAGATACGCAGTATTTT. It specifies CARPAGGADTQYF.

This clonotype is termed medium-sized. The chain uses TRBV29-1 and TRBJ1-4; the match to TRBD1 covers 7 bases. The CDR3 has 13 residues. V lost 5 bases to trimming and J lost 7 bases; unmatched junction nucleotides: 7. Germline CDR1 SQVTM, CDR2 ANQGSEA. Written as DNA, the CDR3 is TGCAGCGTTAGGGACAGCGGAGGTGAAAAACTGTTTTTT. This translates into CSVRDSGGEKLFF.

In the case of this clonotype: An end of the junction does not agree with germline; a read error may underlie this. V and J are TRBV7-2 and TRBJ2-5; tentative D call: TRBD2 (5 bases). The CDR3 extends over 13 amino acids. Germline values: CDR1 SGHTA, CDR2 FQGNSA. CDR3 region: CDSSLRGGETQYF. In nucleotides, the CDR3 is TGTGACAGCAGCTTAAGAGGAGGCGAGACCCAGTACTTC.

This clonotype was picked up a small number of times. This sequence joins TRBV12-3 or TRBV12-4 and TRBJ2-3; no firm D call. The V gene lost 7 bases and the J gene lost 1 base, with 6 bases spanning the gap. This CDR3 is 12 amino acids long. The CDR3 region is CASNLGTDTQYF. CDR3 nucleotides: TGTGCCAGCAATTTGGGCACAGATACGCAGTATTTT.

The rearrangement links TRBV7-2 to TRBJ2-5; 8 bases align to TRBD1. Germline V CDR1 and CDR2: SGHTA, FQGNSA. The CDR3 is made up of 15 amino acids. With 5 bases clipped from V and 4 bases from J, the junction kept 9 bases outside the gene matches. CDR3 region: CASSARTGRAETQYF. In nucleotides, the CDR3 is TGTGCCAGCAGCGCCCGGACAGGGCGGGCAGAGACCCAGTACTTC.

This clonotype came up many times. The chain joins TRBV7-3 to TRBJ2-7; possibly TRBD1 or TRBD2 for D (5 bases each). Germline CDR1 reads SGHTA; CDR2 reads FQGTGA. V lost 5 bases, J lost 4 bases, and 12 bases lay in between. This CDR3 is 13 amino acids long. CDR3 sequence: CASSRDAGYEQYF. The CDR3 DNA is TGTGCCAGCAGCCGGGACGCCGGATACGAGCAGTACTTC.

This clonotype was detected only a few times. The CDR3 sequence: CASSVAVTGASTDTQYF. In DNA form, the CDR3 reads TGTGCCAGCAGCGTAGCAGTGACAGGGGCGTCGACAGATACGCAGTATTTT. This rearrangement joins TRBV9 to TRBJ2-3, with TRBD1 matching over 8 bases. This CDR3 is built from 17 residues. The junction had 9 bases not matched to a gene; V was cut back by 0 bases and J by 3 bases. The germline V gene has CDR1 SGDLS and CDR2 YYNGEE.

In DNA form, the CDR3 reads TGCAGTGCTCCCCAGAACAATGAGCAGTTCTTC. Its translation is CSAPQNNEQFF. This chain joins TRBV20-1 and TRBJ2-1; D call uncertain. Germline V lookup: CDR1 DFQATT, CDR2 SNEGSKA (reference sequence). V lost 5 bases to trimming and J lost 5 bases, with 7 bases between them. The CDR3 extends over 11 amino acids.

The rearrangement uses TRBV20-1 and TRBJ1-2; 7 nucleotides align to TRBD1. The CDR3 extends over 12 amino acids. Germline lookup yields CDR1 DFQATT and CDR2 SNEGSKA (reference sequence). Trimming took 6 bases from V and 4 from J; bases not matched to a gene: 5. For the CDR3, the DNA is TGCAGTGCCATACAGGGGAGCTATGGCTACACCTTC. Translation gives CSAIQGSYGYTF.

This rearrangement joins TRBV5-1 to TRBJ1-6, with D hard to call. Germline V lookup: CDR1 SGHRS, CDR2 YFSETQ. CDR3 length equals 15 residues. V lost 6 bases to trimming and J lost 7 bases, with 17 bases between them. The DNA of the CDR3 is TGCGCCAGCACTACACGGTCCGATCGGAATTCACCCCTCCACTTT. Amino acids: CASTTRSDRNSPLHF.